A single sample gave rise to the 16 T cell receptor beta chains below, sequenced in a study of OX40 agonist ivuxolimab in advanced cancers. Data came from immunoSEQ multiplex PCR; TCRdb stores just in-frame clones and leaves some out. The repertoire holds roughly 62,000 clones, 84% seen once, with roughly 2.6% in the top ten. The input for sequencing was CD4+ or CD8+ T cells sorted from blood, taken in a trial of the OX40 agonist ivuxolimab. The source of these receptors is an adult with an advanced solid tumor such as melanoma, head and neck, liver or kidney cancer.

The CDR3 loop is CASSPDLIGANVLTF. The CDR3 DNA is TGTGCCAGCAGCCCGGATCTGATTGGGGCCAACGTCCTGACTTTC. The chain has TRBV7-2 and TRBJ2-6; D gene ambiguous. The CDR3 loop spans 15 amino acids. The V gene lost 5 bases and the J gene lost 3 bases, with 11 bases spanning the gap. CDR1 and CDR2 (germline): SGHTA, FQGNSA.

The chain links TRBV4-1 to TRBJ2-2; D may correspond to TRBD1 or TRBD2 (7 bases each). V was clipped by 5 bases and J by 2 bases, with 12 bases between them. This CDR3 is built from 15 residues. Germline lookup yields CDR1 MGHRA and CDR2 YSYEKL. CDR3 bases: TGCGCCAGCAGCTTGGGAGGGGGCAACACCGGGGAGCTGTTTTTT. Translating it yields CASSLGGGNTGELFF.

Only one count was recorded for this clone. The genes are TRBV6-5 and TRBJ2-1; D assignment may be TRBD1 or TRBD2 (5 bases each). There are 15 residues in the CDR3. Trimming took off 6 bases at V and 9 bases at J, with 21 bases between the two ends. CDR1 MNHEY and CDR2 SVGAGI come from the germline V gene. The DNA for the CDR3 is TGTGCCAGCAGATATCAGCAGGGAGTAAACGGTGAGCAGTTCTTC. This codes for CASRYQQGVNGEQFF.

This clone showed up just once. The chain recombines TRBV27 with TRBJ1-2; D might be TRBD1 (6 bases). The CDR3 is made up of 15 amino acids. The V and J ends lost 6 bases and 4 bases respectively, with 18 bases between them. The germline V gene has CDR1 MNHEY and CDR2 SMNVEV (reference sequence). The CDR3 sequence is CASRTDRMSSYGYTF. In DNA form, the CDR3 reads TGTGCCAGCAGAACCGACAGGATGTCTTCCTATGGCTACACCTTC.

The V gene is TRBV9, the J gene TRBJ2-2; D is ambiguous. CDR1 and CDR2 (germline): SGDLS, YYNGEE. CDR3 length: 13 amino acids. The V end was cut by 4 bases, the J end by 7 bases, with 11 bases between. Here the CDR3 DNA reads TGTGCCAGCAGCCCCGGGCGGTACGGGGAGCTGTTTTTT. This sequence encodes CASSPGRYGELFF.

The chain recombines TRBV19 with TRBJ1-1; no clear D. This CDR3 is built from 13 residues. Trimming cost V 5 bases and J 0 bases, with 7 bases left between them. CDR1 is LNHDA and CDR2 is SQIVND in the germline V gene (reference sequence). CDR3 region: CASSGRMNTEAFF. The DNA for the CDR3 is TGTGCCAGTAGTGGACGGATGAACACTGAAGCTTTCTTT.

Here the CDR3 DNA reads TGTGCCAGCAGTCCTAGCACAGATACGCAGTATTTT. Encoded protein: CASSPSTDTQYF. V gene TRBV27 combines with J gene TRBJ2-3; no clear D. Per germline, CDR1 MNHEY and CDR2 SMNVEV (reference sequence). The length of the CDR3 is 12 residues. V shed 5 bases and J shed 0 bases, with 3 bases lying between them.

Of note for this clone: This sample includes further DNA sequences coding for the same CDR3. The genes are TRBV7-6 and TRBJ2-1, with a weak D call TRBD2 (5 bases). Germline V CDR1 and CDR2: SGHVS, FNYEAQ. The CDR3 length is 13 residues. V was pared by 1 base and J by 6 bases, with 7 bases between. CDR3 loop: CASSLGLANEQFF. The CDR3 DNA reads TGTGCCAGCAGCTTAGGGCTAGCCAATGAGCAGTTCTTC.

This sequence joins TRBV6-6 and TRBJ2-4; possibly TRBD1 for D (5 bases). Per the germline V gene, CDR1 is MNHNY and CDR2 is SVGAGI (reference sequence). The CDR3 covers 15 residues. V lost 5 bases, J lost 1 base, and 12 bases lay in between. CDR3 protein: CASSDGSGAKNIQYF. The DNA for the CDR3 is TGTGCCAGCAGTGACGGGTCAGGGGCCAAAAACATTCAGTACTTC.

This clone was observed a handful of times. The rearrangement joins TRBV7-9 to TRBJ2-7; D unresolved. The ends were cut back, 5 bases at V and 2 bases at J, with 4 bases in the middle. The CDR3 loop spans 11 amino acids. Germline V CDR1 and CDR2: SEHNR, FQNEAQ (reference sequence). The CDR3 sequence: CASSEAYEQYF. CDR3 DNA: TGTGCCAGCAGCGAGGCCTACGAGCAGTACTTC.

The rearrangement uses TRBV7-8 and TRBJ2-7; D gene uncertain. CDR1 SGHVS and CDR2 FQNEAQ come from the germline V gene. The CDR3 is 14 residues long. Trimming pared 3 bases from V and 9 bases from J, leaving 18 bases between. The CDR3 region has the DNA TGTGCCAGCAGCTTTGGTCAGATCCCACTCGGGCAGTACTTC. It specifies CASSFGQIPLGQYF.

The chain is built from TRBV10-3 and TRBJ2-7; 8 bases match TRBD1. CDR1 is ENHRY and CDR2 is SYGVKD in the germline V gene. Germline trimming cut 5 bases from V and 1 base from J; bases unmatched to any gene: 7. There are 15 residues in the CDR3. CDR3 in DNA: TGTGCCATCAGTTTTAACAGGGGGAAGTCCTACGAGCAGTACTTC. As protein: CAISFNRGKSYEQYF.

This chain joins TRBV11-2 and TRBJ1-4; possible D gene TRBD1, 5 bases. V was cut by 1 base and J by 5 bases, with 8 bases left in between. This CDR3 region has 14 residues. Germline V gene data show CDR1 as SGHAT and CDR2 as FQNNGV. CDR3: CASSLGQLNEKLFF. CDR3 DNA: TGTGCCAGCAGCTTAGGACAGTTAAATGAAAAACTGTTTTTT. The full variable domain, with the rest looked up from reference TRBV11-2 and TRBJ1-4, is EAGVAQSPRYKIIEKRQSVAFWCNPISGHATLYWYQQILGQGPKLLIQFQNNGVVDDSQLPKDRFSAERLKGVDSTLKIQPAKLEDSAVYLCASSLGQLNEKLFFGSGTQLSVL.

The V gene is TRBV9, the J gene TRBJ1-1, with no clear D. The CDR3 sequence is 13 residues long. In germline, CDR1 is SGDLS, CDR2 YYNGEE. Trimming shortened V by 5 bases and J by 1 base, and 9 bases separated the two germline ends. CDR3 sequence: CASSRTPNTEAFF. The DNA for the CDR3 is TGTGCCAGCAGTCGAACCCCGAACACTGAAGCTTTCTTT.

The chain combines TRBV19 with TRBJ2-7; TRBD1 matches at 9 bases. The CDR3 sequence is 15 residues long. V was pared by 5 bases and J by 4 bases, with 9 bases of the junction left unmatched. The germline V gene encodes CDR1 LNHDA and CDR2 SQIVND (reference sequence). In DNA, the CDR3 is TGTGCCAGTAGTGCCCCGGGACAGGGTCGATACGAGCAGTACTTC. This gives the protein CASSAPGQGRYEQYF.

The J gene is TRBJ1-5, the V gene TRBV6-1; TRBD1 might be the D (6 bases). Trimming pared 3 bases from V and 2 bases from J, leaving 14 bases between. CDR1 is MNHNS and CDR2 is SASEGT in the germline V gene. The CDR3 has 16 residues. The CDR3 reads CASSETQGLRNQPQHF. The CDR3 nucleotides read TGTGCCAGCAGTGAGACTCAGGGGTTACGCAATCAGCCCCAGCATTTT.